What follows are 18 T cell receptor beta chains derived from one specimen sequenced in a study of T cell changes during pregnancy in multiple sclerosis (dated by TCRdb to about 2019). Library creation used the immunoSEQ multiplex PCR assay. In TCRdb, the immuneACCESS table is reduced to in-frame sequences with V and J assigned. These tables do not hold every clone; where another copy was compared, an unresolved V gene accounts for under half, and the others remain unexplained. This sample has more than 45,000 clones in its table, and over 85% of those were observed once. 0.45% to 0.55% of the sample is held by the ten biggest clonotypes. The sequencing used CD4+ T cells from peripheral blood mononuclear cells, collected in the first trimester of pregnancy. These receptors all stem from a female donor with multiple sclerosis, enrolled in a pregnancy study.

V and J are TRBV11-1 and TRBJ2-2, with 12 bases lining up with TRBD2. The CDR3 totals 16 residues. The trim removed 4 bases at V and 5 bases at J, leaving 5 bases unmatched. Germline V gene sequence: CDR1 SGHAT, CDR2 FQDESV (reference sequence). The CDR3: CASSSGLAGKTGELFF. CDR3 sequence (DNA): TGTGCCAGCAGCTCCGGACTAGCGGGAAAGACCGGGGAGCTGTTTTTT.

The count of this clone is one. The rearrangement links TRBV25-1 to TRBJ2-1, with TRBD1 matching 9 bases. The germline CDR1 and CDR2 sequences are MGHDK and SYGVNS. The CDR3 runs to 13 residues. Trimming took 5 bases from V and 8 from J; bases not matched to a gene: 4. In nucleotides, the CDR3 is TGTGCCAGCAGTAGGGACAGGGTCTATGAGCAGTTCTTC. Translated: CASSRDRVYEQFF.

The chain links TRBV19 to TRBJ1-1; perhaps TRBD1 as D (5 bases). The germline V gene encodes CDR1 LNHDA and CDR2 SQIVND (reference sequence). Trimming cost V 4 bases and J 0 bases, with 15 bases left between them. The CDR3 consists of 16 residues. As DNA, the CDR3 is TGTGCCAGTAGTACCTCTGAGACAGTTATGAACACTGAAGCTTTCTTT. Translated: CASSTSETVMNTEAFF.

V usage is TRBV18 and J usage is TRBJ1-1, with 11 bases lining up with TRBD1. This CDR3 comprises 16 residues. V shed 4 bases and J 0 bases; nucleotides not matched to a gene: 4. From germline, CDR1 is KGHSH and CDR2 LQKENI. The CDR3 nucleotides are TGTGCCAGCTCACTTGGGACAGGGGGAGTGAACACTGAAGCTTTCTTT. It encodes CASSLGTGGVNTEAFF.

The J gene is TRBJ2-3, the V gene TRBV5-4; TRBD2 matches 10 bases. After removal of 4 bases from V and 2 bases from J, the junction contained 4 bases not matched to a gene. CDR1 is SGHNT, CDR2 YYREEE, per germline (reference sequence). The CDR3 length is 15 residues. The CDR3 reads CASSLGLAVTDTQYF. The CDR3 region has the DNA TGTGCCAGCAGCCTAGGACTAGCGGTCACAGATACGCAGTATTTT.

This clone is a singleton in its sample. The gene calls are TRBV9 and TRBJ2-3, with 13 bases matching TRBD2. The V and J ends lost 3 bases and 0 bases, in that order; junction bases with no gene match: 13. Germline CDR1 SGDLS, CDR2 YYNGEE. This CDR3 has 20 residues. CDR3 coding DNA: TGTGCCAGCAGCGCCCACCCCGGGACTAGCGGGGCCCCTAGCACAGATACGCAGTATTTT. Translation gives CASSAHPGTSGAPSTDTQYF.

V gene TRBV5-1 combines with J gene TRBJ2-5, with 7 bases that match TRBD2. CDR1 is SGHRS, CDR2 YFSETQ, per germline. The CDR3 is made up of 17 amino acids. J was trimmed by 1 base and V by 2 bases; bases with no gene match: 11. The CDR3 DNA sequence: TGCGCCAGCAGCTTTGCTAGGAGCGGGGCCACCCAAGAGACCCAGTACTTC. Encoded protein: CASSFARSGATQETQYF.

This sequence joins TRBV7-2 and TRBJ2-1; 14 bases fit TRBD2. The CDR3 contains 16 residues. V gave up 5 bases and J gave up 9 bases; unmatched junction bases: 9. Germline CDR1 SGHTA, CDR2 FQGNSA. As DNA, the CDR3 is TGTGCCAGCAGCACCTCGGGACTAGCGGGGGTCGGTGAGCAGTTCTTC. Translating gives CASSTSGLAGVGEQFF.

The V call is TRBV5-5, the J call TRBJ1-2; the match to TRBD1 covers 8 bases. This CDR3 contains 13 residues. The junction had 4 bases not matched to a gene; V was cut back by 4 bases and J by 5 bases. The V gene's germline CDR1 is SGHKS and CDR2 YYEKEE (reference sequence). The CDR3 loop is CASSPGTGYGYTF. Here the CDR3 DNA reads TGTGCCAGCAGCCCCGGGACAGGATATGGCTACACCTTC. The full variable domain, completed using reference TRBV5-5 and TRBJ1-2, is DAGVTQSPTHLIKTRGQQVTLRCSPISGHKSVSWYQQVLGQGPQFIFQYYEKEERGRGNFPDRFSARQFPNYSSELNVNALLLGDSALYLCASSPGTGYGYTFGSGTRLTVV.

CDR3 nucleotide sequence: TGTGCCAGCAGCTTAACACCACTACAGGGGGCGGCTGGAACTGAAGCTTTCTTT. Protein sequence: CASSLTPLQGAAGTEAFF. J is TRBJ1-1 and V is TRBV7-3, with 9 bases that match TRBD1. Germline lookup yields CDR1 SGHTA and CDR2 FQGTGA. V lost 0 bases to trimming and J lost 5 bases; unmatched junction nucleotides: 13. CDR3 length equals 18 residues. Drawing the rest from reference TRBV7-3 and TRBJ1-1, the complete variable domain is GAGVSQTPSNKVTEKGKYVELRCDPISGHTALYWYRQSLGQGPEFLIYFQGTGAADDSGLPNDRFFAVRPEGSVSTLKIQRTERGDSAVYLCASSLTPLQGAAGTEAFFGQGTRLTVV.

This chain uses TRBV13 with TRBJ2-7, with D possibly TRBD2 on 7 matching bases. V gave up 4 bases and J gave up 1 base, with 20 bases separating them. Germline V gene lookup returns CDR1 PRHDT and CDR2 FYEKMQ (reference sequence). This CDR3 has 17 amino acids. CDR3 nucleotides: TGTGCCAGCAGCTCCCCAGGGGAGGGTAAACCTTCCTACGAGCAGTACTTC. Amino acids: CASSSPGEGKPSYEQYF.

The chain uses TRBV18 and TRBJ1-1; D is possibly TRBD1 (6 bases). The length of the CDR3 is 13 residues. The germline V gene has CDR1 KGHSH and CDR2 LQKENI. V lost 6 bases, J lost 2 bases, and 10 bases lay in between. The CDR3 DNA reads TGTGCCAGCTCCCGACAGGCCAACACTGAAGCTTTCTTT. Amino acid sequence: CASSRQANTEAFF.

This clone is a singleton in its sample. The same CDR3 can be traced to other DNA sequences in this sample. This chain uses TRBV5-1 with TRBJ2-5, with 13 positions matching TRBD2. Germline V gene data show CDR1 as SGHRS and CDR2 as YFSETQ. The CDR3 extends over 17 amino acids. V gave up 1 base and J gave up 2 bases; unmatched junction bases: 5. This CDR3 reads CASSLSLAGGPQETQYF. The DNA of the CDR3 is TGCGCCAGCAGCTTGTCACTAGCGGGGGGGCCTCAAGAGACCCAGTACTTC.

The gene calls are TRBV7-3 and TRBJ2-1; the D gene is possibly TRBD2 (7 bases). CDR3 length equals 14 residues. The ends were cut back, 1 base at V and 7 bases at J, with 11 bases in the middle. Germline assignment: CDR1 SGHTA and CDR2 FQGTGA. The CDR3 nucleotides read TGTGCCAGCAGCTTAAAAGGGGGAGGGAATGAGCAGTTCTTC. Translating it yields CASSLKGGGNEQFF.

The chain combines TRBV4-1 with TRBJ1-2; no clear D. The CDR3 contains 13 residues. V lost 1 base and J lost 4, with 7 bases in between. Germline V gives CDR1 MGHRA, CDR2 YSYEKL. CDR3 coding DNA: TGCGCCAGCAGCCAAGCGAACACCTATGGCTACACCTTC. It encodes CASSQANTYGYTF.

V usage is TRBV25-1 and J usage is TRBJ2-1; 8 nucleotides agree with TRBD2. With V trimmed by 4 bases and J by 9 bases, 17 bases remained unmatched. CDR1 is MGHDK, CDR2 SYGVNS, per germline. This CDR3 has 17 residues. The CDR3 region is CASSVPYGGVKGGEQFF. As DNA, the CDR3 is TGTGCCAGCAGTGTCCCTTACGGGGGGGTGAAAGGCGGTGAGCAGTTCTTC.

This chain connects TRBV11-2 to TRBJ1-4; a weak D match, TRBD1 (5 bases). Germline CDR1 reads SGHAT; CDR2 reads FQNNGV. Trimming stripped 2 bases from V and 1 base from J, with 11 bases between. The CDR3 sequence is 16 residues long. This CDR3 is CASSLSGFGTNEKLFF. In DNA form, the CDR3 reads TGTGCCAGCAGCTTATCAGGGTTCGGAACTAATGAAAAACTGTTTTTT.

The rearrangement links TRBV30 to TRBJ2-3; 7 nucleotides align to TRBD2. The CDR3 runs 12 residues. The J segment lost 10 bases and the V segment lost 0 bases, leaving 4 bases of the junction unmatched. CDR1 and CDR2 (germline): GTSNPN, SVGIG (reference sequence). CDR3 nucleotides: TGTGCCTGGAGTGTACGAAGCGGGGCGCAGTATTTT. It yields the protein CAWSVRSGAQYF.